Below are 5 T cell receptor beta chains sequenced from a single sample in a study of T cell responses to AZD1222 COVID-19 vaccine. The table came from immunoSEQ multiplex PCR; TCRdb's copy has only in-frame clones and leaves some out. The profile shows about 140,000 clones, around 89% of them singletons. The sequenced sample was peripheral blood, obtained on day 0 of AZD1222 vaccination. All receptors come from an adult in good health.

V gene TRBV29-1 combines with J gene TRBJ1-5; 11 nucleotides agree with TRBD1. Unmatched junction bases numbered 4, after V lost 4 bases and J lost 2 bases. The CDR3 has 15 amino acids. Germline values: CDR1 SQVTM, CDR2 ANQGSEA. Written as DNA, the CDR3 is TGCAGCGTTGCCGGACAGGGGGCTGGCAATCAGCCCCAGCATTTT. Amino acid sequence: CSVAGQGAGNQPQHF.

The chain combines TRBV27 with TRBJ1-4, with TRBD1 identical over 8 bases. Germline assignment: CDR1 MNHEY and CDR2 SMNVEV (reference sequence). J gave up 0 bases and V 5 bases, and 5 bases lay outside the gene matches. The CDR3 is made up of 16 amino acids. This CDR3 is CASSRDRHTTNEKLFF. The CDR3 coding sequence is TGTGCCAGCAGTCGGGACAGGCATACAACTAATGAAAAACTGTTTTTT.

This clone was counted between two and nine times. The rearrangement links TRBV6-2 or TRBV6-3 to TRBJ2-3, with D unresolved. The V and J ends lost 4 bases and 4 bases respectively, with 6 bases between them. The CDR3 sequence is 12 residues long. Germline CDR1 and CDR2: MNHEY and SVGEGT. CDR3 loop: CASSFVADTQYF. The CDR3 DNA is TGTGCCAGCAGTTTTGTTGCAGATACGCAGTATTTT.

The V call is TRBV7-9, the J call TRBJ1-3; D may be TRBD1 (5 bases). This CDR3 is built from 15 residues. V was shortened by 6 bases and J by 3 bases, with 15 bases between the two germline ends. Germline CDR1 SEHNR, CDR2 FQNEAQ (reference sequence). The CDR3 region has the DNA TGTGCCAGCAGAAATCAGGGATCGGGTGGAAACACCATATATTTT. Translation gives CASRNQGSGGNTIYF.

This clone was detected once. V usage is TRBV4-1 and J usage is TRBJ1-2; D unclear. This CDR3 has 15 residues. The V gene lost 0 bases and the J gene lost 3 bases, with 11 bases spanning the gap. Per germline, CDR1 MGHRA and CDR2 YSYEKL. CDR3 amino acids: CASSQEIGSDYGYTF. The CDR3 DNA sequence: TGCGCCAGCAGCCAAGAAATAGGTTCAGACTATGGCTACACCTTC.